The rows below give T cell receptor beta chains drawn from one sample of a study of T cells in localized non-small cell lung cancer. Clones were sequenced by immunoSEQ multiplex PCR, and TCRdb holds only the in-frame ones, with some missing. Among 35,000 to 45,000 clones listed, approximately 90% were seen once. The sample in question was peripheral blood, obtained before any cancer treatment. The receptors were sampled from a woman aged 18 to 55 with stage III lung adenocarcinoma. The CDR3 runs from the conserved cysteine through the conserved F or W.

TRBV6-5	TRBJ2-7	CASSYDREQYF
TRBV5-4	TRBJ2-2	CASSPIMGGGNTGELFF
TRBV6-6	TRBJ2-4	CASGPNIQYF
TRBV7-2	TRBJ1-2	CASSLKLGYGYTF
TRBV7-9	TRBJ2-5	CASSLAGGNLETQYF
TRBV29-1	TRBJ1-3	CSVDPGRRNTIYF
TRBV9	TRBJ1-6	CASSPQQGHNSPLHF
TRBV7-2	TRBJ2-3	CASSRFRLDTQYF
TRBV7-2	TRBJ1-5	CASSSFPRGSNQPQHF
TRBV5-8	TRBJ2-2	CASTPGSAGTGELFF